Listed here is a single T cell receptor beta chain. The CDR3 length is 13 residues. The ends lost 6 bases at V and 8 bases at J; junction bases unmatched: 9. In germline, CDR1 is LNHDA, CDR2 SQIVND (reference sequence). As originally analysed: Amplification of reference gene primers was used by the study to estimate nucleated cell counts. TCRdb's copy holds only in-frame clones and misses some; the assay was immunoSEQ multiplex PCR. V, J and clone size reflect that table, while D and trimming were determined from the DNA. The data show about 240,000 clones, with roughly 80% seen just once and less than 3.5% held by the top ten. The record originates from a study of blood T cell repertoires in COVID-19. For the study at large: The origin of the acute and convalescent COVID-19 samples was the United States, Italy and Spain.

Sequenced input: peripheral blood. V is TRBV19 and J is TRBJ1-2; TRBD1 matches at 7 bases. The clonotype was recovered from a woman younger than 35 with acute or convalescent COVID-19. CDR3 coding DNA: TGTGCCAGTAGGACACAGGGGACCCCCGGCTACACCTTC. It is translated as CASRTQGTPGYTF.